The next 28 T cell receptor beta chains were all read from a single sample in a study of T-cell reconstitution after alpha-beta-depleted transplantation in children. TCRbeta library preparation incorporated unique molecular identifiers. MiXCR, applied by TCRdb to the PCR reads, yields one record per CDR3 protein. Of approximately 980,000 distinct CDR3 sequences listed, around 30% were seen once; the top ten hold 28%. The starting material was PBMCs, mostly from graft donor cells, obtained 360 days after TCRalphabeta/CD19-depleted stem cell transplant. Receptor source: a boy under two years old who had a stem cell transplant for SCID, so the T cells may come from the graft donor.

The chain has TRBV7-4 and TRBJ2-2, with 9 bases matching TRBD2. Germline lookup yields CDR1 SGHVT and CDR2 SQSDAQ. This CDR3 spans 14 amino acids. The trim removed 5 bases at V and 11 bases at J, leaving 9 bases unmatched. CDR3 DNA sequence: TGTGCCAGCAGCCTGGCTAGCGGGGATCGCGAGCTGTTTTTT. It translates to CASSLASGDRELFF. The complete variable domain, with remaining parts taken from reference TRBV7-4 and TRBJ2-2, reads GAGVSQSPRYKVAKRGRDVALRCDSISGHVTLYWYRQTLGQGSEVLTYSQSDAQRDKSGRPSGRFSAERPERSVSTLKIQRTEQGDSAVYLCASSLASGDRELFFGEGSRLTVL.

The chain employs TRBV29-1 and TRBJ2-1; maybe TRBD2 (5 bases). The CDR3 is 13 amino acids. The germline V and J ends were trimmed by 6 bases and 8 bases, with 17 bases remaining between them. Looked up from germline, CDR1 is SQVTM and CDR2 is ANQGSEA. This CDR3 reads CSVLAPLSHEQFF. Written as DNA, the CDR3 is TGCAGCGTCCTAGCTCCGTTGTCCCATGAGCAGTTCTTC.

A few counts support this clonotype. The chain joins TRBV12-3 or TRBV12-4 to TRBJ2-3, with 8 bases matching TRBD2. Trimming at V came to 7 bases and at J to 2 bases, leaving 5 bases not matched to a gene. The length of the CDR3 is 14 residues. The CDR3 region is CASKGTRFTDTQYF. The CDR3 bases are TGTGCCAGCAAGGGGACTAGGTTCACAGATACGCAGTATTTT.

This clonotype showed up just a few times. This sequence joins TRBV12-3 or TRBV12-4 and TRBJ2-5; tentatively, D is TRBD1 or TRBD2 (5 bases each). The CDR3 contains 13 residues. V gave up 6 bases and J gave up 1 base, with 9 bases separating them. CDR3 in DNA: TGTGCCAGCAGGGGACCTTTCCAAGAGACCCAGTACTTC. It is translated as CASRGPFQETQYF.

This clonotype was found a few times. The chain recombines TRBV5-1 with TRBJ2-5; no definite D call. V lost 4 bases to trimming and J lost 5 bases, with 24 bases between them. CDR1 and CDR2 (germline): SGHRS, YFSETQ. The length of the CDR3 is 17 residues. The CDR3 bases are TGCGCCAGCAGCAGGATGGGAAACGGCAGGCCTCGGGAGACCCAGTACTTC. It encodes CASSRMGNGRPRETQYF.

This chain uses TRBV6-1 with TRBJ2-1; no clear D. CDR1 is MNHNS, CDR2 SASEGT, per germline. The ends were cut back, 5 bases at V and 7 bases at J, with 15 bases in the middle. This CDR3 contains 14 residues. Written as DNA, the CDR3 is TGTGCCAGCAGTCGACCAGGAGTTTGGAATGAGCAGTTCTTC. Residues: CASSRPGVWNEQFF.

V is TRBV4-1 and J is TRBJ2-1; D unclear. V lost 3 bases, J lost 7 bases, and 10 bases lay in between. The CDR3 has 13 amino acids. CDR1 is MGHRA, CDR2 YSYEKL, per germline. This CDR3 is CASSHPFTNEQFF. In DNA form, the CDR3 reads TGCGCCAGCAGCCACCCCTTTACTAATGAGCAGTTCTTC.

V gene TRBV6-1 combines with J gene TRBJ2-1; 7 bases are a match to TRBD1. The V gene's germline CDR1 is MNHNS and CDR2 SASEGT. The CDR3 is 17 residues long. The V gene end was trimmed by 6 bases and the J gene end by 2 bases; junction bases not matched to a gene: 13. The CDR3 here is CASSLTTTGRTYNEQFF. The CDR3 nucleotides read TGTGCCAGCAGCCTAACTACGACAGGGCGTACCTACAATGAGCAGTTCTTC.

V is TRBV5-1 and J is TRBJ1-1; TRBD1 aligns across 7 bases. The germline gives CDR1 SGHRS, CDR2 YFSETQ. The CDR3 is 11 amino acids. V was clipped by 6 bases and J by 12 bases; unmatched bases: 8. The CDR3 coding sequence is TGCGCCAGCACCTGGGACAGCCAATCTTTCTTT. Protein sequence: CASTWDSQSFF.

The gene calls are TRBV21-1 and TRBJ1-1. TRBV21-1 is a documented pseudogene. The CDR3 runs to 9 residues. As DNA, the CDR3 is TGTGCCAGCAGCCCAAGGGCTTTCTTT. It encodes CASSPRAFF.

This clonotype was seen a few times. CDR3 in amino acids: CSASRDRGSYEQYF. CDR3 nucleotide sequence: TGCAGTGCTAGTCGGGACAGGGGCTCCTACGAGCAGTACTTC. The V gene is TRBV20-1, the J gene TRBJ2-7, with 10 positions matching TRBD1. This CDR3 is built from 14 residues. Germline loops: CDR1 DFQATT, CDR2 SNEGSKA (reference sequence). V lost 3 bases to trimming and J lost 0 bases; unmatched junction nucleotides: 2.

The J gene is TRBJ1-1, the V gene TRBV12-3 or TRBV12-4; 9 bases align to TRBD1. Trimming removed 1 base from V and 11 bases from J; junction bases left unmatched: 5. The CDR3 runs to 13 residues. The CDR3 DNA reads as TGTGCCAGCAGTTTAGACAGGGGGCGCTTGGCTTTCTTT. Encoded protein: CASSLDRGRLAFF.

This clonotype showed up just a few times. V usage is TRBV20-1 and J usage is TRBJ2-7; TRBD2 aligns across 15 bases. The CDR3 sequence is 15 residues long. Germline loops: CDR1 DFQATT, CDR2 SNEGSKA (reference sequence). The ends lost 4 bases at V and 4 bases at J; junction bases unmatched: 5. CDR3 sequence: CSATRGTSGGYEQYF. For the CDR3, the DNA is TGCAGTGCTACGCGGGGGACTAGCGGGGGGTACGAGCAGTACTTC.

This clonotype was observed a few times. The rearrangement links TRBV6-5 to TRBJ2-7, with 9 nucleotides matching TRBD1. Germline CDR1 is MNHEY and CDR2 is SVGAGI. After removal of 4 bases from V and 4 bases from J, the junction contained 8 bases not matched to a gene. The CDR3 is 15 residues long. Written as DNA, the CDR3 is TGTGCCAGCAGTTCCAGAGACAGGGGGAGGTACGAGCAGTACTTC. Translation: CASSSRDRGRYEQYF.

V and J are TRBV3-1 and TRBJ2-7, with a tentative D call TRBD2 (7 bases). This CDR3 comprises 11 residues. V was shortened by 8 bases and J by 5 bases, with 10 bases between the two germline ends. Germline V lookup: CDR1 LGHDT, CDR2 YNNKEL (reference sequence). The CDR3 here is CASRGANEQYF. The CDR3 nucleotides read TGTGCCAGCCGGGGGGCTAACGAGCAGTACTTC.

V gene TRBV7-8 combines with J gene TRBJ2-1; D not certain. CDR3 size: 16 residues. V shed 5 bases and J shed 1 base, with 15 bases lying between them. From germline, CDR1 is SGHVS and CDR2 FQNEAQ. This chain's CDR3 is CASSRTRPPSYNEQFF. For the CDR3, the DNA is TGTGCCAGCAGCCGTACACGGCCCCCTTCCTACAATGAGCAGTTCTTC.

The chain recombines TRBV7-9 with TRBJ1-2; D possibly corresponds to TRBD1 (5 bases). This CDR3 has 15 amino acids. Looked up from germline, CDR1 is SEHNR and CDR2 is FQNEAQ (reference sequence). V lost 9 bases and J 5 bases, leaving 22 bases between the germline ends. CDR3 sequence (DNA): TGTGCCAGAGATACATGGGGCCAGATTTTTTATGGCTACACCTTC. This sequence encodes CARDTWGQIFYGYTF.

This clonotype has a handful of counts. The rearrangement uses TRBV7-9 and TRBJ2-3, with a tentative D call TRBD2 (6 bases). The ends were cut back, 7 bases at V and 2 bases at J, with 16 bases in the middle. This CDR3 contains 15 residues. Germline V gene sequence: CDR1 SEHNR, CDR2 FQNEAQ (reference sequence). As DNA, the CDR3 is TGTGCCAGCACCCCCGGCAGGGAGGTCACAGATACGCAGTATTTT. Translation: CASTPGREVTDTQYF.

The CDR3 spells CAFSTGARGYTF. CDR3 nucleotide sequence: TGTGCCTTCAGTACAGGGGCGCGTGGCTACACCTTC. The chain recombines TRBV3-1 with TRBJ1-2; the match to TRBD1 covers 7 bases. Per germline, CDR1 LGHDT and CDR2 YNNKEL (reference sequence). The CDR3 sequence is 12 residues long. Losses at the gene ends were 11 bases for V and 7 bases for J; bases not matched to a gene: 10.

The chain couples TRBV5-1 to TRBJ2-3, with D perhaps TRBD1 or TRBD2 (7 bases each). The CDR3 consists of 15 residues. The V end was cut by 4 bases, the J end by 5 bases, with 17 bases between. The V gene's germline CDR1 is SGHRS and CDR2 YFSETQ. DNA for the CDR3: TGCGCCAGCAGCATCCCCCCAGGGGGGGAAGATACGCAGTATTTT. Amino acid sequence: CASSIPPGGEDTQYF.

The genes are TRBV15 and TRBJ1-5; D ambiguous. The CDR3 spans 13 residues. Germline CDR1 is LNHNV and CDR2 is YYDKDF (reference sequence). V lost 5 bases to trimming and J lost 1 base, with 6 bases between them. CDR3 nucleotides: TGTGCCACCAGCCGGTTAAGCAATCAGCCCCAGCATTTT. Its protein product is CATSRLSNQPQHF. Together with reference TRBV15 and TRBJ1-5, the CDR3 gives the full variable domain: DAMVIQNPRYQVTQFGKPVTLSCSQTLNHNVMYWYQQKSSQAPKLLFHYYDKDFNNEADTPDNFQSRRPNTSFCFLDIRSPGLGDTAMYLCATSRLSNQPQHFGDGTRLSIL.

This clonotype occurred a few times. The chain carries TRBV5-1 and TRBJ1-2; no clear D gene. V was clipped by 7 bases and J by 5 bases, with 15 bases between them. The length of the CDR3 is 13 residues. CDR1 and CDR2 (germline): SGHRS, YFSETQ. The CDR3 nucleotides are TGCGCCAGCGGCCTCGAGGCGGGTTATGGCTACACCTTC. Encoded protein: CASGLEAGYGYTF.

This chain connects TRBV5-1 to TRBJ2-2; D is tentatively TRBD1 or TRBD2 (5 bases each). The CDR3 has 15 amino acids. Per the germline V gene, CDR1 is SGHRS and CDR2 is YFSETQ. Trimming pared 4 bases from V and 6 bases from J, leaving 16 bases between. The DNA for the CDR3 is TGCGCCAGCAGCGCCCGGACAAGCGGCGCCGGGGAGCTGTTTTTT. Translating gives CASSARTSGAGELFF.

This clonotype was counted between two and nine times. In nucleotides, the CDR3 is TGTGCCAGCACGAGGACAAGAACAACCGGGGAGCTGTTTTTT. The encoded protein is CASTRTRTTGELFF. The rearrangement links TRBV6-1 to TRBJ2-2, with a possible D match to TRBD1 (5 bases). The V end lost 7 bases, the J end lost 5 bases, and 14 bases lay between the germline ends. The CDR3 contains 14 residues. Germline assignment: CDR1 MNHNS and CDR2 SASEGT.

This chain joins TRBV7-3 and TRBJ1-6; D call uncertain. V shed 8 bases and J shed 16 bases, with 24 bases lying between them. Germline CDR1 is SGHTA and CDR2 is FQGTGA. The CDR3 loop spans 14 amino acids. CDR3 in amino acids: CASGLISASQFLHF. DNA of the CDR3: TGTGCCAGCGGACTCATAAGTGCCTCACAGTTTCTCCACTTT.

This clonotype has at least ten counts. The J gene is TRBJ2-1, the V gene TRBV20-1, with 10 bases lining up with TRBD2. Germline-derived CDR1 and CDR2 are DFQATT and SNEGSKA (reference sequence). The trim removed 3 bases at V and 4 bases at J, leaving 0 bases unmatched. There are 13 residues in the CDR3. The DNA for the CDR3 is TGCAGTGCTAGGACTAGCGGGTACAATGAGCAGTTCTTC. Protein product: CSARTSGYNEQFF.

V usage is TRBV2 and J usage is TRBJ1-2, with unresolved D. Trimming pared 3 bases from V and 5 bases from J, leaving 7 bases between. CDR3 length: 12 residues. In germline, CDR1 is SNHLY, CDR2 FYNNEI. The CDR3, as DNA: TGTGCCAGCAGTGAGGCCGTTTATGGCTACACCTTC. Amino acids: CASSEAVYGYTF. The whole variable domain, remainder taken from reference TRBV2 and TRBJ1-2, is EPEVTQTPSHQVTQMGQEVILRCVPISNHLYFYWYRQILGQKVEFLVSFYNNEISEKSEIFDDQFSVERPDGSNFTLKIRSTKLEDSAMYFCASSEAVYGYTFGSGTRLTVV.

This clonotype was seen many times. This rearrangement joins TRBV9 to TRBJ2-2, with D possibly matching TRBD1 (5 bases). V was shortened by 5 bases and J by 0 bases, with 8 bases between the two germline ends. The CDR3 is 14 residues long. Germline CDR1 is SGDLS and CDR2 is YYNGEE. The CDR3 bases are TGTGCCAGCAGGGGCAGGGCGAACACCGGGGAGCTGTTTTTT. This encodes CASRGRANTGELFF.